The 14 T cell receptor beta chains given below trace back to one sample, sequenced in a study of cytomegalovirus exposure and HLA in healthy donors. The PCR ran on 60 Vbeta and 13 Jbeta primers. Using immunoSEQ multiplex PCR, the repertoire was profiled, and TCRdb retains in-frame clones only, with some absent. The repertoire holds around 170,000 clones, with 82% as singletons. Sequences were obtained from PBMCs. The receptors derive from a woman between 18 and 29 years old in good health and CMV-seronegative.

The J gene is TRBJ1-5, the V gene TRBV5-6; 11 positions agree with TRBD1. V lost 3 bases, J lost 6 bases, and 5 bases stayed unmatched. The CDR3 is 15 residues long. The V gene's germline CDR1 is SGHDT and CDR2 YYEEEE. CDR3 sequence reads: CASSYWDRGIQPQHF. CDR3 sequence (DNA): TGTGCCAGCAGCTACTGGGACAGGGGGATTCAGCCCCAGCATTTT.

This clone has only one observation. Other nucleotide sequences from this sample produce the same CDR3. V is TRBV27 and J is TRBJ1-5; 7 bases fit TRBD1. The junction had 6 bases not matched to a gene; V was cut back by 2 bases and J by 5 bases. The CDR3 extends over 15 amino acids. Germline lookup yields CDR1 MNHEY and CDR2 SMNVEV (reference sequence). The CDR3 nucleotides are TGTGCCAGCAGTTTAGGAGGACAGGCTTATCAGCCCCAGCATTTT. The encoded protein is CASSLGGQAYQPQHF.

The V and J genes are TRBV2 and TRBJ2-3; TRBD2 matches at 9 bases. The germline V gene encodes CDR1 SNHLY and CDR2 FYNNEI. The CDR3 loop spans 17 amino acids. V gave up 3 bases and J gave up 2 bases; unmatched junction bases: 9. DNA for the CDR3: TGTGCCAGCAGTGAGTCTAACAGCGGGGGGACCACAGATACGCAGTATTTT. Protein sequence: CASSESNSGGTTDTQYF.

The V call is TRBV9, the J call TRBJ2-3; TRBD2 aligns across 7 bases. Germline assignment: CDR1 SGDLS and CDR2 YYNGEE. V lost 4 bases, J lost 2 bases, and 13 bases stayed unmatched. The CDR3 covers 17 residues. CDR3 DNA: TGTGCCAGCAGCCCCTCGGGAGACAGCGGGACCACAGATACGCAGTATTTT. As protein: CASSPSGDSGTTDTQYF.

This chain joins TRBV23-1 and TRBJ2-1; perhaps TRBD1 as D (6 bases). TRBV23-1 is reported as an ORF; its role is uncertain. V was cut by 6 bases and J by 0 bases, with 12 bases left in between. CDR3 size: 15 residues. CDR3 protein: CASSPRGYSYNEQFF. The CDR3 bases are TGCGCCAGCAGCCCAAGGGGGTACTCCTACAATGAGCAGTTCTTC.

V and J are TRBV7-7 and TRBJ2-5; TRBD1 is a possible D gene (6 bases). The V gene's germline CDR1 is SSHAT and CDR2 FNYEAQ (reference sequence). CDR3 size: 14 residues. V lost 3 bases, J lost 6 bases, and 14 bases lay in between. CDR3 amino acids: CASSFAPTGQTQYF. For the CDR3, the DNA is TGTGCCAGCAGCTTTGCCCCGACAGGCCAGACCCAGTACTTC.

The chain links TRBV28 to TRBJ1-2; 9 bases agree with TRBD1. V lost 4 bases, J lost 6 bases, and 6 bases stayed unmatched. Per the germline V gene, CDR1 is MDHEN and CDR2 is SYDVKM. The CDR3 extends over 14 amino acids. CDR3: CASSSWTGADGYTF. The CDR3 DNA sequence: TGTGCCAGCAGTTCATGGACAGGGGCAGATGGCTACACCTTC.

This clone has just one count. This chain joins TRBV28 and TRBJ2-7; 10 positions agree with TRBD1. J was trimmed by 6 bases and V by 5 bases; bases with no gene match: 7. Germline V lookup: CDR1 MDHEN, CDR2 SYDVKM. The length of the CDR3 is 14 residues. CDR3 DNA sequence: TGTGCCAGCAGTGAGCCGGGACAGGGGTTCGAGCAGTACTTC. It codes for CASSEPGQGFEQYF.

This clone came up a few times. This CDR3 reads CASSAAGGRTDTQYF. As DNA, the CDR3 is TGTGCCAGCAGCGCAGCGGGAGGGCGCACAGATACGCAGTATTTT. V is TRBV28 and J is TRBJ2-3, with TRBD2 matching 10 bases. The CDR3 spans 15 residues. Germline lookup yields CDR1 MDHEN and CDR2 SYDVKM. V was clipped by 6 bases and J by 1 base; unmatched bases: 4.

The CDR3 DNA sequence: TGCGCCAGCTTCACGGGGACTAGCCCCTGGGATGAGCAGTTCTTC. Its protein is CASFTGTSPWDEQFF. This rearrangement joins TRBV5-1 to TRBJ2-1, with 9 bases that match TRBD2. V shed 7 bases and J 8 bases; nucleotides not matched to a gene: 13. CDR3 size: 15 residues. Per germline, CDR1 SGHRS and CDR2 YFSETQ.

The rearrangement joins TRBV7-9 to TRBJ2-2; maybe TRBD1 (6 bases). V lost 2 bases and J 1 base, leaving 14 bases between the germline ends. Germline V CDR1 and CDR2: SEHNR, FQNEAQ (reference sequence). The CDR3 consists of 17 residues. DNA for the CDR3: TGTGCCAGCAGCTTACTGTTGACAGGCTTGAACACCGGGGAGCTGTTTTTT. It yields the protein CASSLLLTGLNTGELFF.

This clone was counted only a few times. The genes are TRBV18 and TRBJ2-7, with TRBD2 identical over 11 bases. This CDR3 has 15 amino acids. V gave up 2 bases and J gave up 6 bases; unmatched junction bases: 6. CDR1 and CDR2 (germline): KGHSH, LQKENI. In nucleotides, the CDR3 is TGTGCCAGCTCACCAATCCTAGCGGGAGGTTTCGAGCAGTACTTC. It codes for CASSPILAGGFEQYF.

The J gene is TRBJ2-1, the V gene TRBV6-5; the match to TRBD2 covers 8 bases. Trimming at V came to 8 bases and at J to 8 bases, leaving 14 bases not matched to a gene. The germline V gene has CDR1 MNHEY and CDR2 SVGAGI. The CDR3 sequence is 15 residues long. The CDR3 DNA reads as TGTGCCAGCTTTAACTCCGGGACTAGGACCCATGAGCAGTTCTTC. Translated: CASFNSGTRTHEQFF.

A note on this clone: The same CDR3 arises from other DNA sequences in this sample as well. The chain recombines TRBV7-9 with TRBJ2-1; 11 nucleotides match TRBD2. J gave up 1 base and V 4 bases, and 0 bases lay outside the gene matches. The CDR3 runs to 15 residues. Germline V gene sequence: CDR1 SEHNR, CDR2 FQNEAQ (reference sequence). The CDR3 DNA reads TGTGCCAGCAGCTCTAGCGGGGGGTCCTACAATGAGCAGTTCTTC. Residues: CASSSSGGSYNEQFF.